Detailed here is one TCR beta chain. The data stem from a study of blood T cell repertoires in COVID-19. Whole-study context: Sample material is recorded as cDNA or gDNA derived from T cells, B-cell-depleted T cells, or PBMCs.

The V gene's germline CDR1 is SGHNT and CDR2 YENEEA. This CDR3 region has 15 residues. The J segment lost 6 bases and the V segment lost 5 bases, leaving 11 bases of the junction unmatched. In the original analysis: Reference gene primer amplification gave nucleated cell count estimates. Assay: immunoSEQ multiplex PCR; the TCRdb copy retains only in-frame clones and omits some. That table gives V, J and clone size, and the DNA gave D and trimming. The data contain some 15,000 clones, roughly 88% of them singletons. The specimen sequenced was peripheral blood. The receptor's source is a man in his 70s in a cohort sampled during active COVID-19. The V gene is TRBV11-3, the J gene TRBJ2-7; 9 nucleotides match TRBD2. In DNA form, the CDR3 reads TGTGCCAGCAGCCCGACTAGCGGAAAGAGGGGCGAGCAGTACTTC. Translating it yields CASSPTSGKRGEQYF. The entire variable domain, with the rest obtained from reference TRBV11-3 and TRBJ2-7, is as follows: EAGVVQSPRYKIIEKKQPVAFWCNPISGHNTLYWYLQNLGQGPELLIRYENEEAVDDSQLPKDRFSAERLKGVDSTLKIQPAELGDSAVYLCASSPTSGKRGEQYFGPGTRLTVT.